Listed below are T cell receptor beta chains from one sample, sequenced in a study of blood T cell repertoires in COVID-19. Profiled with immunoSEQ multiplex PCR; TCRdb holds only in-frame clones, not every one. The sample comprises about 180,000 clones, 89% of which are singletons, and 1.5% to 2% rests with the top ten. Sequences were obtained from peripheral blood. These TCRs come from a man younger than 35 who had recovered from COVID-19. Each CDR3 is given with its conserved first and last residue. D genes are given only for firm matches. Expanded clones are given a class, and other clones once, few, many or no size at all.

>TRBV9|-|-|TRBJ1-6
TGTGCCAGCAGCCGAACGGGAGGGAATTCACCCCTCCACTTT
CASSRTGGNSPLHF
>TRBV11-3|many|-|TRBJ2-2
TGTGCCAGCAGCTTAGCAGGGGGGACCGGGGAGCTGTTTTTT
CASSLAGGTGELFF
>TRBV27|-|-|TRBJ1-1
TGTGCCAGCCGGGGTTCGAGTGAAGCTTTCTTT
CASRGSSEAFF
>TRBV9|-|TRBD1|TRBJ1-2
TGTGCCAGCAGCGGAGGATGGGGGGACAGGGGGCCTGTAAACTATGGCTACACCTTC
CASSGGWGDRGPVNYGYTF
>TRBV5-6|few|-|TRBJ2-7
TGTGCCAGCAGCAAGGGACTCGCGGCCTACGAGCAGTACTTC
CASSKGLAAYEQYF
>TRBV27|-|-|TRBJ2-2
TGTGCCAGCAGTTTTCTCGGGGGGGAGCTGTTTTTT
CASSFLGGELFF
>TRBV11-2|-|-|TRBJ1-5
TGTGCCAGCAGCTTAGGTGGGGGGTCATATCAGCCCCAGCATTTT
CASSLGGGSYQPQHF
>TRBV12-3/TRBV12-4|-|-|TRBJ2-3
TGTGCCAGCAGTTTATCATCAGATACGCAGTATTTT
CASSLSSDTQYF
>TRBV5-1|-|-|TRBJ1-1
TGCGCCAGCAGCTTGGCAGGTGCGCCTGAAGCTTTCTTT
CASSLAGAPEAFF
>TRBV19|-|TRBD1|TRBJ1-2
TGTGCCATATTCCAGGGGGACGGCTACACCTTC
CAIFQGDGYTF
>TRBV6-4|few|-|TRBJ2-3
TGTGCCAGCAGTGACTCCATAGATACGGCAGATACGCAGTATTTT
CASSDSIDTADTQYF
>TRBV11-2|-|TRBD2|TRBJ2-5
TGTGCCAGCAGCCCCCCTGGCGGGAGAAGATTAAAGACCCAGTACTTC
CASSPPGGRRLKTQYF
>TRBV6-5|-|-|TRBJ1-4
TGTGCCAGCAGTTACTCGACAGTTGAAAAACTGTTTTTT
CASSYSTVEKLFF
>TRBV7-2|-|TRBD1|TRBJ1-5
TGTGCCAGCAGCTCGGACAGGTTCGGGCAGCCCCAGCATTTT
CASSSDRFGQPQHF
>TRBV6-5|few|-|TRBJ1-1
TGTGCCAGCAGTTACAGGGCACAGGACATCAACACTGAAGCTTTCTTT
CASSYRAQDINTEAFF
>TRBV9|-|TRBD1|TRBJ2-7
TGTGCCAGCAGCCAAGCCGGGACAGCCTCCTACGAGCAGTACTTC
CASSQAGTASYEQYF
>TRBV4-1|-|-|TRBJ1-1
TGCGCCAGTCGAAACAGGTTACTGAACACTGAAGCTTTCTTT
CASRNRLLNTEAFF
>TRBV24-1|-|-|TRBJ1-4
TGTGCCACCAGTGAGAGATGCACTAATGAAAAACTGTTTTTT
CATSERCTNEKLFF
>TRBV7-2|-|TRBD2|TRBJ2-5
TGTGCCAGCAGCTTAGCTGGCGGGAGGGAGACCCAGTACTTC
CASSLAGGRETQYF
>TRBV10-3|-|-|TRBJ1-1
TGTGCCATCAGGGCATCACTAAACACTGAAGCTTTCTTT
CAIRASLNTEAFF
>TRBV5-1|once|-|TRBJ2-7
TGCGCCAGCAGCTTGGACGGTTACTACGAGCAGTACTTC
CASSLDGYYEQYF
>TRBV5-1|-|-|TRBJ1-6
TGCGCCAGCAGCTTGACAGGGTGGGATAATTCACCCCTCCACTTT
CASSLTGWDNSPLHF
>TRBV5-8|-|TRBD2|TRBJ2-1
TGTGCCAGCAGCTTGGGGACTAGCGGGAGTGGGGATGAGCAGTTCTTC
CASSLGTSGSGDEQFF
>TRBV9|-|-|TRBJ2-1
TGTGCCAGCAGCGTATTGGGAGGGGGGTATGAGCAGTTCTTC
CASSVLGGGYEQFF
>TRBV7-2|few|-|TRBJ1-2
TGTGCCAGCAGCCCCGCGGGGGAGGTTAGCTATGGCTACACCTTC
CASSPAGEVSYGYTF
>TRBV5-1|-|-|TRBJ1-1
TGCGCCAGCAGCCTGGACCTACAGGGAAACACTGAAGCTTTCTTT
CASSLDLQGNTEAFF
>TRBV5-4|-|-|TRBJ2-5
TGTGCCAGCAGCTTGACGGGGGAAGAGACCCAGTACTTC
CASSLTGEETQYF
>TRBV4-2|-|TRBD1|TRBJ2-6
TGTGCCAGCAGGTTTATACGGACAGGAGATTCCTCTGGGGCCAACGTCCTGACTTTC
CASRFIRTGDSSGANVLTF
>TRBV28|once|-|TRBJ2-7
TGTGCCAGCACCCTTTCCCTCCTTCCTAAAGCGGTAAGCTCCTACGAGCAGTACTTC
CASTLSLLPKAVSSYEQYF
>TRBV23-1|-|-|TRBJ1-2
TGCGCCAGCAGTCAATGGTGGCGGGCTCCTAACTATGGCTACACCTTC
CASSQWWRAPNYGYTF
>TRBV9|-|TRBD2|TRBJ2-2
TGTGCCAGCAGCGTAGCGGGAGGACCCGGGGAGCTGTTTTTT
CASSVAGGPGELFF
>TRBV7-2|few|TRBD2|TRBJ2-7
TGTGCCAGCAGCTTTGCTAGCGGGAGTCGGTACGAGCAGTACTTC
CASSFASGSRYEQYF
>TRBV28|-|-|TRBJ1-2
TGTGCCAGCAGCTCGACAGGAAACTATGGCTACACCTTC
CASSSTGNYGYTF
>TRBV7-2|-|TRBD1|TRBJ1-3
TGTGCCAGCAGCTCTACAGGGGGCGCTGGAAACACCATATATTTT
CASSSTGGAGNTIYF
>TRBV10-3|-|TRBD1|TRBJ1-1
TGTGCCATCAGACAGGGGATAGAAGCTTTCTTT
CAIRQGIEAFF
>TRBV7-2|-|TRBD2|TRBJ2-2
TGTGCCAGCAGCTTTACTAGCGGCAACACCGGGGAGCTGTTTTTT
CASSFTSGNTGELFF
>TRBV10-3|-|-|TRBJ2-7
TGTGCCATCAGCCCTTCAGGTTATCCCTACGAGCAGTACTTC
CAISPSGYPYEQYF
>TRBV28|-|TRBD1|TRBJ1-2
TGTGCCAGCAGCCCCTACCGGCAGGGGGCGTGGGGCTACACCTTC
CASSPYRQGAWGYTF
>TRBV20-1|-|-|TRBJ1-1
TGCAGTGCTAGAGATCGCCAGGAAGCTTTCTTT
CSARDRQEAFF
>TRBV25-1|-|-|TRBJ2-1
TGTGCCAGCAGTGGGCAGCGGGCCTTAGCCTACAATGAGCAGTTCTTC
CASSGQRALAYNEQFF
>TRBV15|-|-|TRBJ1-3
TGTGCCACCAGCACCCCGTGGGGCGGGGACACCATATATTTT
CATSTPWGGDTIYF
>TRBV6-1|-|TRBD2|TRBJ2-1
TGTGCCAGCAGTGAAGCTAGCGGGAGGGCCGTTGAGCAGTTCTTC
CASSEASGRAVEQFF
>TRBV10-2|-|-|TRBJ2-1
TGCGCCAGCAGTCAGTTCGGGAACAATGAGCAGTTCTTC
CASSQFGNNEQFF
>TRBV6-5|-|-|TRBJ2-6
TGTGCCAGCAGAGGAACAGGCTCCGGGGCCAACGTCCTGACTTTC
CASRGTGSGANVLTF